The clone carrying this T cell receptor (beta chain) was detected only a few times. Its antigen is unknown. The germline CDR1 and CDR2 sequences are SGHTA and FQGNSA. The length of the CDR3 is 14 residues. V gave up 5 bases and J gave up 3 bases, with 13 bases separating them. The sample is drawn from a study of blood T cells in healthy people across ages. Study results and caveats: CMV status of donors was unknown, possibly confounding expanded clonotype changes. Researchers said unsorted PBMCs prevented a conclusive naive versus antigen-experienced comparison.

The authors ran a second PCR of roughly 7 to 11 cycles using a sample-barcoded 5' primer and a J-beta primer mix. A template-switch adaptor that had 12 random nucleotides put a tag on each cDNA molecule. TCRdb reprocessed the 5' RACE reads via MiXCR and lists one record per CDR3 protein. The repertoire holds 800,000 or so distinct CDR3 sequences, with roughly 46% as singletons. The genes are TRBV7-2 and TRBJ2-5; TRBD2 is a possible D gene (6 bases). The TCR sequence derives from an elderly man in good health. The source material was blood. The CDR3 DNA reads TGTGCCAGCAGCGTCCAAACTAGCAAAGAGACCCAGTACTTC. Translating gives CASSVQTSKETQYF.